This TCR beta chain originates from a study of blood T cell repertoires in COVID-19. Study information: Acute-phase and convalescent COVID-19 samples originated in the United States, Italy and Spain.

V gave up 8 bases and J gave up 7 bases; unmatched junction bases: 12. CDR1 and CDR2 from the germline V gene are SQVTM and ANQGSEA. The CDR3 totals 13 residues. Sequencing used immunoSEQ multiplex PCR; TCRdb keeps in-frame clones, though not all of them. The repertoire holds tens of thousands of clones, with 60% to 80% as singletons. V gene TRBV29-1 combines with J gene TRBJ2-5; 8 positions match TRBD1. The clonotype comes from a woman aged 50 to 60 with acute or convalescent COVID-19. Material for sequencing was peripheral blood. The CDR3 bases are TGCAGCTGTGGACAGGGAGCCGCAGGGACCCAGTACTTC. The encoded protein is CSCGQGAAGTQYF.